The following is a T cell receptor beta chain sequence with its context. The antigen is unknown. Germline assignment: CDR1 MNHNS and CDR2 SASEGT. The CDR3 covers 15 residues. V shed 6 bases and J shed 2 bases, with 17 bases lying between them. TCRdb re-called the 5' RACE reads with MiXCR, one entry per CDR3 protein. Here the sample spans 690,000 or so distinct CDR3 sequences, 8.5% to 9% being singletons. The sample originates from a study of identical twins. Study-level results: It was cross-sectional statistical analysis, not following the same donors, that the conclusions relied on.

Another study also made use of these data, one on yellow fever vaccine responses in identical twins. That source reports: Twins reportedly had a vaccine T cell response that seemed partly convergent, partly personalized.

Source material: PBMCs. The rearrangement links TRBV6-1 to TRBJ2-7; tentatively, D is TRBD1 (7 bases). The origin of this receptor is a woman between 18 and 30 years old in good health. CDR3 sequence reads: CASRTTGDSTYEQYF. DNA of the CDR3: TGTGCCAGCAGGACCACGGGGGACAGCACCTACGAGCAGTACTTC.